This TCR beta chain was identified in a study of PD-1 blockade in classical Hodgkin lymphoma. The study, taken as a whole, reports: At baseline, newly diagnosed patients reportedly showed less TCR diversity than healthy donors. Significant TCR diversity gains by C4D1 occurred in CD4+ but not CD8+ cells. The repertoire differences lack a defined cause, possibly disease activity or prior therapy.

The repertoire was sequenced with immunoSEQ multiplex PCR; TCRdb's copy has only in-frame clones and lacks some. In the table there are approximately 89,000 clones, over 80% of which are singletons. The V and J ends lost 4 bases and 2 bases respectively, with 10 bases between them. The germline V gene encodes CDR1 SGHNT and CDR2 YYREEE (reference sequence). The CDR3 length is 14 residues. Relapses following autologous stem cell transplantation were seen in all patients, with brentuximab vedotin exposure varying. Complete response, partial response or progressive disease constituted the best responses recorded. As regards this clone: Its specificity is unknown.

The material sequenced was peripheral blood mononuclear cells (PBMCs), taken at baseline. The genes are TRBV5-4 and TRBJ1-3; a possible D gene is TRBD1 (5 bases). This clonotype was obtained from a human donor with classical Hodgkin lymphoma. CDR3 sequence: CASSLPGPGNTIYF. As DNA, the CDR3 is TGTGCCAGCAGCCTACCGGGACCTGGAAACACCATATATTTT.